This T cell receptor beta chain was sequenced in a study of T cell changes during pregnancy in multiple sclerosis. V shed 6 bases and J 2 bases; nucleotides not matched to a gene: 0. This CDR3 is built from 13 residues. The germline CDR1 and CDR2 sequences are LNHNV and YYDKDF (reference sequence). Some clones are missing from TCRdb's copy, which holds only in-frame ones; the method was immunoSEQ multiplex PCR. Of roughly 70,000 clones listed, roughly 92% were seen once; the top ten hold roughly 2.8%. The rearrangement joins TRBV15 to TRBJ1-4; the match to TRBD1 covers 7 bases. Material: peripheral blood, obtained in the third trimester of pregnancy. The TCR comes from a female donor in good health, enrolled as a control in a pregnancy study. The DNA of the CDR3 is TGTGCCACCAGACAGGGGACTAATGAAAAACTGTTTTTT. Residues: CATRQGTNEKLFF. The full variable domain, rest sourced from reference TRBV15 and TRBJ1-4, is DAMVIQNPRYQVTQFGKPVTLSCSQTLNHNVMYWYQQKSSQAPKLLFHYYDKDFNNEADTPDNFQSRRPNTSFCFLDIRSPGLGDTAMYLCATRQGTNEKLFFGSGTQLSVL.